The clone carrying this T cell receptor beta chain qualifies as medium-sized (0.01 to 0.1%). This specimen comes from a study of T-cell reconstitution after alpha-beta-depleted transplantation in children. During its preparation, the TCRbeta library received unique molecular identifiers. TCRdb passed the PCR reads through MiXCR, listing each CDR3 protein once. The table has fewer than 20,000 distinct CDR3 sequences, 4.5% to 5.5% seen once. The CDR3 consists of 13 residues. Trimming pared 4 bases from V and 2 bases from J, leaving 6 bases between. Germline V lookup: CDR1 MDHEN, CDR2 SYDVKM. The TCR sequence derives from a boy between 10 and 17 years old with acute lymphoblastic leukemia, due to receive a stem cell transplant. Sequenced here: PBMCs, sampled before TCRalphabeta/CD19-depleted stem cell transplant. The chain employs TRBV28 and TRBJ1-5; maybe TRBD1 (5 bases). CDR3 amino acids: CASSSGGNQPQHF. The DNA for the CDR3 is TGTGCCAGCAGTTCGGGGGGCAATCAGCCCCAGCATTTT.